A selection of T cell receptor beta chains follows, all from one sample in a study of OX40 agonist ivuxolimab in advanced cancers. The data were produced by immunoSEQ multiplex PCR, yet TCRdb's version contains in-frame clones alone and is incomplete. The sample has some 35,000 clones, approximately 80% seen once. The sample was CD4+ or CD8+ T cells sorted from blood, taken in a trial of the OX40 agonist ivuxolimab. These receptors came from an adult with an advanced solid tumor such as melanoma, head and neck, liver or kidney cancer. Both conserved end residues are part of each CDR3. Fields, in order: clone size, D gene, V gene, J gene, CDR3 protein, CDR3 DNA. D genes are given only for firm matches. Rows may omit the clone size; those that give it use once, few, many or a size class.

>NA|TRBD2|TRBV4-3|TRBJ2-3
CASSQDWAGGRSDTQYF
TGCGCCAGCAGCCAAGATTGGGCGGGGGGGCGTTCAGATACGCAGTATTTT
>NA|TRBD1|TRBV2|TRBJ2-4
CASSEVRTGPPKNIQYF
TGTGCCAGCAGTGAAGTCCGGACAGGGCCCCCCAAAAACATTCAGTACTTC
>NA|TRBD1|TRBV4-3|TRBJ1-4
CASSPAGGEKLFF
TGCGCCAGCAGCCCCGCAGGGGGTGAAAAACTGTTTTTT
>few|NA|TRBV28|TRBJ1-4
CASSFNEKLFF
TGTGCCAGCAGTTTTAACGAAAAACTGTTTTTT
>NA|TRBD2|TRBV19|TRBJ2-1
CASSLSGGSYNEQFF
TGTGCCAGTAGTCTTAGCGGGGGGTCCTACAATGAGCAGTTCTTC
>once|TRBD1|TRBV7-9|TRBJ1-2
CASSSGQGVYGYTF
TGTGCCAGCAGCTCCGGACAGGGGGTCTATGGCTACACCTTC
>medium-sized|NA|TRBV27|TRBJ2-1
CASSWTNYNEQFF
TGTGCCAGCTCATGGACTAACTACAATGAGCAGTTCTTC
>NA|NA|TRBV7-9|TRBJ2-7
CASSSFGGLYEQYF
TGTGCCAGCAGCTCCTTCGGGGGACTCTACGAGCAGTACTTC
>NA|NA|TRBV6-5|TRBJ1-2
CASSPQKIYGYTF
TGTGCCAGCAGTCCCCAGAAAATCTATGGCTACACCTTC
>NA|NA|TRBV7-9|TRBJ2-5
CASSFVASLGTQYF
TGTGCCAGCAGCTTCGTAGCCAGCCTAGGGACCCAGTACTTC
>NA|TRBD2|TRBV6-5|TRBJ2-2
CASTSGNGELFF
TGTGCCAGCACTAGCGGGAACGGGGAGCTGTTTTTT
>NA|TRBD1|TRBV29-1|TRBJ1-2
CSVARSRPGQGKASGYTF
TGCAGCGTTGCCCGATCGCGACCGGGACAGGGGAAAGCGTCTGGCTACACCTTC
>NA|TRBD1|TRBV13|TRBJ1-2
CASSLSRGLYFGYTF
TGTGCCAGCAGCTTATCCAGGGGGCTATACTTCGGCTACACCTTC
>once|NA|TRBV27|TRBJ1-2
CASRTDRGLNYGYTF
TGTGCCAGCAGAACCGACAGAGGTCTTAACTATGGCTACACCTTC
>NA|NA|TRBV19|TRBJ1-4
CASSIGAGRYTPNEKLFF
TGTGCCAGTAGTATTGGGGCGGGAAGATATACCCCCAATGAAAAACTGTTTTTT
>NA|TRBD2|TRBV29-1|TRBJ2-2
CSVEDGTKYTGELFF
TGCAGCGTTGAAGACGGGACTAAGTACACCGGGGAGCTGTTTTTT
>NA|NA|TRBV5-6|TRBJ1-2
CASSLTDGLYYGYTF
TGTGCCAGCAGCCTTACGGACGGGCTTTACTATGGCTACACCTTC
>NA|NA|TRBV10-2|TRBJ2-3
CASSEGGITDTQYF
TGCGCCAGCAGTGAAGGGGGGATCACAGATACGCAGTATTTT
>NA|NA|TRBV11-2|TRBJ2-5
CASNLNHIQETQYF
TGTGCCAGCAACTTAAATCATATCCAAGAGACCCAGTACTTC
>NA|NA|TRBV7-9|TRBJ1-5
CASSADGYSNQPQHF
TGTGCCAGCAGCGCCGACGGGTATAGCAATCAGCCCCAGCATTTT
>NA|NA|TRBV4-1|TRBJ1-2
CASSQDRETNYGYTF
TGCGCCAGCAGCCAAGATAGGGAGACTAACTATGGCTACACCTTC
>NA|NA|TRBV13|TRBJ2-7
CASSHNYEQYF
TGTGCCAGCAGCCACAACTACGAGCAGTACTTC
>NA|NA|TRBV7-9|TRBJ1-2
CASSLSGGGSYGYTF
TGTGCCAGCAGCTTATCCGGCGGGGGCAGCTATGGCTACACCTTC
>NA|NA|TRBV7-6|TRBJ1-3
CASSLESPISGNTIYF
TGTGCCAGCAGCTTAGAGTCCCCTATCTCTGGAAACACCATATATTTT
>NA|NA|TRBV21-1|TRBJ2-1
CANSKARCPACSYNEQFF
TGTGCCAACAGCAAAGCAAGGTGTCCTGCCTGCTCCTACAATGAGCAGTTCTTC
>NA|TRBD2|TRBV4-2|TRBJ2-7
CASSFRTSGAYEQYF
TGTGCCAGCAGCTTTCGGACTAGCGGAGCCTACGAGCAGTACTTC
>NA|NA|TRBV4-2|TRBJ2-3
CASSQVVASTDTQYF
TGTGCTAGCAGCCAAGTGGTAGCGAGCACAGATACGCAGTATTTT